One sample yielded the 2 T cell receptor beta chains listed below, sequenced in a study of PD-1 blockade in classical Hodgkin lymphoma. Each and every patient relapsed after autologous stem cell transplantation, and patients got differing brentuximab vedotin exposure. Measured with immunoSEQ multiplex PCR; TCRdb has only the in-frame clones, and not every one. This sample has roughly 150,000 clones, with around 73% found just once. The material sequenced was peripheral blood mononuclear cells (PBMCs), taken before the second cycle of nivolumab. These receptors came from a human donor with classical Hodgkin lymphoma.

This clone has only a few counts. The rearrangement uses TRBV7-3 and TRBJ1-2; a weak D match, TRBD1 (5 bases). The CDR3 consists of 15 residues. Germline V gene lookup returns CDR1 SGHTA and CDR2 FQGTGA. The V gene lost 1 base and the J gene lost 4 bases, with 13 bases spanning the gap. The CDR3 sequence: CASSLMGGSFYGYTF. CDR3 coding DNA: TGTGCCAGCAGCTTAATGGGGGGGAGCTTCTATGGCTACACCTTC.

The rearrangement links TRBV11-3 to TRBJ2-3; D gene ambiguous. Germline CDR1 and CDR2: SGHNT and YENEEA. V gave up 1 base and J gave up 3 bases, with 8 bases separating them. The CDR3 is 14 amino acids. DNA for the CDR3: TGTGCCAGCAGCTTAGGGCGCCGGACAGATACGCAGTATTTT. Translating gives CASSLGRRTDTQYF.